The 12 T cell receptor beta chains listed next were all sequenced from one sample in a study of blood T cell repertoires in COVID-19. Assay: immunoSEQ multiplex PCR; the TCRdb copy retains only in-frame clones and omits some. The table includes some 390,000 clones, about 89% detected once. What was sequenced was peripheral blood. These receptors all stem from a woman aged 55-69 years with COVID-19, enrolled during active disease.

The chain joins TRBV19 to TRBJ2-7, with D tentatively TRBD1 (6 bases). CDR1 and CDR2 (germline): LNHDA, SQIVND (reference sequence). Between the trimmed V and J ends, which lost 1 base and 3 bases, there was a span of 10 bases. This CDR3 comprises 14 residues. CDR3 region: CASSIGGHFYEQYF. CDR3 in DNA: TGTGCCAGTAGTATAGGGGGACACTTCTACGAGCAGTACTTC.

V is TRBV5-1 and J is TRBJ1-4; the match to TRBD1 covers 9 bases. CDR3 size: 15 residues. V lost 4 bases and J lost 7; bases outside the gene matches: 8. Germline V gene lookup returns CDR1 SGHRS and CDR2 YFSETQ. The CDR3 nucleotides read TGCGCCAGCAGCGGAACAGGGGGCCCCAGTGAAAAACTGTTTTTT. It codes for CASSGTGGPSEKLFF.

This chain links TRBV25-1 with TRBJ1-2; a possible D gene is TRBD1 (6 bases). Germline V lookup: CDR1 MGHDK, CDR2 SYGVNS. Trimming pared 5 bases from V and 0 bases from J, leaving 16 bases between. The CDR3 loop spans 16 amino acids. CDR3 residues: CASSLTGTPPNYGYTF. CDR3 DNA sequence: TGTGCCAGCAGTCTAACCGGGACACCTCCTAACTATGGCTACACCTTC.

V and J are TRBV3-1 (or the pseudogene TRBV3-2) and TRBJ1-1; 12 positions agree with TRBD1. The V segment lost 0 bases and the J segment 4 bases; nucleotides outside the gene matches: 15. Germline-derived CDR1 and CDR2 are LGHDT and YNNKEL (reference sequence). The CDR3 totals 20 residues. This chain's CDR3 is CASSQETNRGTGGKVTEAFF. The CDR3 DNA is TGTGCCAGCAGCCAAGAGACCAACCGGGGGACAGGGGGCAAGGTCACTGAAGCTTTCTTT.

The chain carries TRBV6-5 and TRBJ2-5; D might be TRBD2 (6 bases). The CDR3 loop spans 13 amino acids. The V end was cut by 8 bases, the J end by 2 bases, with 12 bases between. Looked up from germline, CDR1 is MNHEY and CDR2 is SVGAGI. CDR3 in amino acids: CASPGGVQETQYF. As DNA, the CDR3 is TGTGCCAGCCCTGGCGGGGTACAAGAGACCCAGTACTTC.

The V call is TRBV12-3 or TRBV12-4, the J call TRBJ1-2; a possible D gene is TRBD1 (5 bases). The CDR3 is 13 amino acids. V was shortened by 8 bases and J by 3 bases, with 13 bases between the two germline ends. CDR3 residues: CASANTGYYGYTF. CDR3 DNA sequence: TGTGCCAGCGCGAATACAGGATACTATGGCTACACCTTC.

CDR3 residues: CASSPLTDPANYGYTF. The CDR3 DNA follows: TGTGCCAGCTCACCACTCACAGACCCTGCTAACTATGGCTACACCTTC. The V call is TRBV18, the J call TRBJ1-2; D is uncertain. The CDR3 totals 16 residues. The V gene lost 1 base and the J gene lost 0 bases, with 12 bases spanning the gap. Germline loops: CDR1 KGHSH, CDR2 LQKENI. The full variable domain, in which reference TRBV18 and TRBJ1-2 provide the parts outside the CDR3, is NAGVMQNPRHLVRRRGQEARLRCSPMKGHSHVYWYRQLPEEGLKFMVYLQKENIIDESGMPKERFSAEFPKEGPSILRIQQVVRGDSAAYFCASSPLTDPANYGYTFGSGTRLTVV.

This clone was seen a single time. The V call is TRBV2, the J call TRBJ2-6, with 9 bases that match TRBD1. Germline lookup yields CDR1 SNHLY and CDR2 FYNNEI. V dropped 6 bases and J dropped 0; count of bases not matched to a gene: 6. CDR3 length: 17 residues. The CDR3 sequence: CASRPGQGNSGANVLTF. The CDR3 DNA follows: TGTGCCAGCAGGCCGGGACAGGGTAACTCTGGGGCCAACGTCCTGACTTTC.

V usage is TRBV4-1 and J usage is TRBJ2-5, with 7 positions matching TRBD1. Unmatched junction bases numbered 8, after V lost 3 bases and J lost 4 bases. This CDR3 has 15 amino acids. Germline-derived CDR1 and CDR2 are MGHRA and YSYEKL. The CDR3 loop reads CASSQVQGVGETQYF. The CDR3 nucleotides read TGCGCCAGCAGCCAGGTCCAGGGGGTGGGAGAGACCCAGTACTTC.

The rearrangement uses TRBV4-1 and TRBJ1-1; D unclear. CDR3 length: 14 residues. CDR1 and CDR2 (germline): MGHRA, YSYEKL. V lost 1 base and J 1 base, leaving 7 bases between the germline ends. The CDR3 region has the DNA TGCGCCAGCAGCCAAGTGAACAGGAACACTGAAGCTTTCTTT. The encoded protein is CASSQVNRNTEAFF.

The V call is TRBV11-2, the J call TRBJ1-5, with 8 bases identical to TRBD1. The CDR3 contains 15 residues. Germline CDR1 and CDR2: SGHAT and FQNNGV. V dropped 5 bases and J dropped 0; count of bases not matched to a gene: 3. The CDR3 nucleotides read TGTGCCAGCAGCAGAACAGGGGGTAGCAATCAGCCCCAGCATTTT. Amino acid sequence: CASSRTGGSNQPQHF.

The rearrangement uses TRBV28 and TRBJ2-7; 12 nucleotides agree with TRBD2. Germline V lookup: CDR1 MDHEN, CDR2 SYDVKM. This CDR3 has 15 amino acids. Trimming took 6 bases from V and 5 from J; bases not matched to a gene: 8. Written as DNA, the CDR3 is TGTGCCAGCAGGCCTACTAGCGGGGGGCTTAACGAGCAGTACTTC. Translated: CASRPTSGGLNEQYF.